This T cell receptor beta chain was retrieved from a study of post-analysis software for immune sequencing data. The CDR3 has 13 residues. The V end lost 7 bases, the J end lost 4 bases, and 14 bases lay between the germline ends. The germline gives CDR1 SQVTM, CDR2 ANQGSEA. Unique molecular identifiers featured in each of the TCR beta cDNA libraries. MiXCR, run by TCRdb on the PCR reads, gives a single entry per CDR3 protein. The sample lists hundreds of thousands of distinct CDR3 sequences, about 27% occurring once. Broader study findings: Controls had lower frequencies than patients of four or five TRBV segments, which included TRBV5-6, TRBV5-1 and TRBV20-1.

This clonotype was counted at least ten times. Its antigen remains unidentified. The chain couples TRBV29-1 to TRBJ2-1; D tentatively fits TRBD1 or TRBD2 (5 bases each). The sample comprised blood. This clonotype originated in a girl aged 5-17 years with multiple sclerosis. For the CDR3, the DNA is TGCAGCGCCAAAAGATGGGGGTACAATGAGCAGTTCTTC. This codes for CSAKRWGYNEQFF.